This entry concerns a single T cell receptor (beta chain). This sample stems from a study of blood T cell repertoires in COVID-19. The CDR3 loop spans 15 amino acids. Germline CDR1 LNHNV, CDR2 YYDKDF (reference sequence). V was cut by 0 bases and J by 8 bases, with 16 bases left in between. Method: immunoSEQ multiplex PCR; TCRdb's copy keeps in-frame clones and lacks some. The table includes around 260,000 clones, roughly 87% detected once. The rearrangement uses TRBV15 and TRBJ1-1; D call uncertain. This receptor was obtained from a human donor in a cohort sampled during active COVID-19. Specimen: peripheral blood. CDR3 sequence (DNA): TGTGCCACCAGCAGAGATTCGAGGTTAATGGAGGAAGCTTTCTTT. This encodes CATSRDSRLMEEAFF.